The sample holds many counts of the clone carrying this T cell receptor (beta chain). Antigen specificity is unknown. It was through 5'RACE template switching that TCR cDNA was made, with a universal primer site and UMIs added. Each CDR3 protein gets one entry after TCRdb re-called the 5' RACE reads with MiXCR. The data contain approximately 150,000 distinct CDR3 sequences, 7% to 10% of them singletons. This sample is drawn from a study of T cells after yellow fever vaccination. Study summary: Those fractions that held only low numbers of cells were prepared using the SMART-Seq v4 Ultra Low Input RNA kit.

Study-wide points: Across the CD4 and CD8 compartments, a small share of clonotypes was present in both. Detected again after the booster were most primary-vaccination clones, at 96% CD4 and 88% CD8.

From germline, CDR1 is MNHNY and CDR2 SVGAGI (reference sequence). The CDR3 has 14 residues. After removal of 5 bases from V and 15 bases from J, the junction contained 15 bases not matched to a gene. The receptor was isolated from a man younger than 30 who received the YFV17D yellow fever vaccine. The chain has TRBV6-6 and TRBJ2-4, with 8 positions matching TRBD1. The source was CD8+ T cells sorted from PBMCs, collected 45 days after the yellow fever booster vaccination. CDR3 amino acids: CASSATGTGAMLYF. CDR3 DNA sequence: TGTGCCAGCAGTGCAACCGGGACAGGAGCCATGCTGTACTTC.